One and the same sample provided the 14 T cell receptor beta chains below, sequenced in a study of regulatory T cells in long-lasting Graves disease. Stated time point: newly diagnosed GD, antithyroid drugs for less than 3 months. Extracted PBMC RNA gave rise to the TCR library. Building the TCR beta libraries relied on iRepertoire HTBI primers, and CDR3 regions underwent Arm-PCR. MiXCR, applied by TCRdb to the multiplex PCR reads, yields one record per CDR3 protein. Of a few hundred thousand distinct CDR3 sequences in the sample, roughly 15% were seen once. This sample also belongs to another study, concerning T cells in Graves' hyperthyroidism and ophthalmopathy.

This specimen consisted of peripheral blood mononuclear cells (PBMCs), obtained at new diagnosis, from a patient treated with antithyroid drugs. The receptors were sampled from a woman aged 18-30 years with Graves disease.

This clonotype was found many times. The rearrangement uses TRBV7-2 and TRBJ1-2; no definite D call. The germline gives CDR1 SGHTA, CDR2 FQGNSA. The CDR3 consists of 16 residues. Trimming shortened V by 5 bases and J by 3 bases, and 19 bases separated the two germline ends. The CDR3 loop is CASSPLGSGYDYGYTF. CDR3 nucleotide sequence: TGTGCCAGCAGCCCCCTCGGTTCGGGATATGACTATGGCTACACCTTC.

This clonotype was detected ten times or more. This rearrangement joins TRBV13 to TRBJ2-3, with D uncertain. Looked up from germline, CDR1 is PRHDT and CDR2 is FYEKMQ (reference sequence). CDR3 length equals 13 residues. Trimming cost V 4 bases and J 6 bases, with 11 bases left between them. CDR3 amino acids: CASSSVEMDTQYF. The CDR3 DNA reads as TGTGCCAGCAGCTCCGTAGAAATGGATACGCAGTATTTT.

This clonotype turned up a few times. The chain recombines TRBV25-1 with TRBJ2-7, with D possibly being TRBD2 (6 bases). This CDR3 contains 15 residues. CDR1 and CDR2 from the germline V gene are MGHDK and SYGVNS. V was shortened by 3 bases and J by 0 bases, with 12 bases between the two germline ends. The CDR3 reads CASSETGTHSYEQYF. The CDR3 bases are TGTGCCAGCAGTGAGACCGGGACTCACTCCTACGAGCAGTACTTC.

This clonotype was seen repeatedly, ten times or more. The chain recombines TRBV11-2 with TRBJ1-2; no definite D call. This CDR3 has 15 amino acids. Germline V gives CDR1 SGHAT, CDR2 FQNNGV. Trimming removed 0 bases at V and 2 bases at J, with 10 bases between. The CDR3 DNA sequence: TGTGCCAGCAGCTTAGATGTAGGGATAAACTATGGCTACACCTTC. Residues: CASSLDVGINYGYTF.

This clonotype was recorded at least ten times. J is TRBJ2-7 and V is TRBV2; D remains ambiguous. Trimming cost V 4 bases and J 3 bases, with 13 bases left between them. The CDR3 has 14 amino acids. CDR1 is SNHLY, CDR2 FYNNEI, per germline. Written as DNA, the CDR3 is TGTGCCAGCAGTGCGGCGGTGGGCCGCTACGAGCAGTACTTC. Amino acids: CASSAAVGRYEQYF.

This clonotype was seen many times. The J gene is TRBJ2-7, the V gene TRBV5-1, with 13 bases aligning to TRBD2. The germline V gene has CDR1 SGHRS and CDR2 YFSETQ. This CDR3 is built from 15 residues. Losses at the gene ends were 3 bases for V and 2 bases for J; bases not matched to a gene: 2. The DNA of the CDR3 is TGCGCCAGCAGCTCGGGACTAGCGGGACCCTACGAGCAGTACTTC. Residues: CASSSGLAGPYEQYF.

A few counts support this clonotype. It is likely a read error: a sequence one base away is far more abundant. This chain uses TRBV28 with TRBJ2-7; maybe TRBD1 (6 bases). The germline V gene encodes CDR1 MDHEN and CDR2 SYDVKM. The CDR3 consists of 14 residues. The CDR3 here is CASSFPYRAYEQYF. The CDR3 DNA sequence: TGTGCCAGCAGTTTTCCCTACAGGGCCTATGAGCAGTACTTC.

This clonotype was picked up many times. The V call is TRBV28, the J call TRBJ2-7, with unresolved D. The CDR3 is 12 amino acids. V lost 0 bases, J lost 2 bases, and 2 bases lay in between. Germline V gene lookup returns CDR1 MDHEN and CDR2 SYDVKM. CDR3 DNA sequence: TGTGCCAGCAGTTTATGGGCCTACGAGCAGTACTTC. Translation gives CASSLWAYEQYF.

This clonotype came up many times. V is TRBV6-2 or TRBV6-3 and J is TRBJ1-1; D ambiguous. Per the germline V gene, CDR1 is MNHEY and CDR2 is SVGEGT. This CDR3 comprises 12 residues. V was pared by 8 bases and J by 0 bases, with 7 bases between. The CDR3 nucleotides are TGTGCCAGCGGCGATCTGAACACTGAAGCTTTCTTT. Encoded protein: CASGDLNTEAFF.

This clonotype was detected ten times or more. V usage is TRBV28 and J usage is TRBJ2-1; D gene uncertain. This CDR3 contains 15 residues. The V end was cut by 4 bases, the J end by 4 bases, with 14 bases between. Germline V lookup: CDR1 MDHEN, CDR2 SYDVKM. CDR3 bases: TGTGCCAGCAGTTCTACCGGTACACCTTACAATGAGCAGTTCTTC. Encoded protein: CASSSTGTPYNEQFF.

This chain connects TRBV6-2 or TRBV6-3 to TRBJ2-3; possibly TRBD1 for D (5 bases). The CDR3 runs to 14 residues. Germline-derived CDR1 and CDR2 are MNHEY and SVGEGT. V lost 6 bases, J lost 3 bases, and 13 bases lay in between. The CDR3: CASRPGFGTDTQYF. Written as DNA, the CDR3 is TGTGCCAGCAGGCCAGGGTTTGGGACAGATACGCAGTATTTT.

There are a few counts of this clonotype. A far larger clone is one base from this, pointing to a likely read error. The V call is TRBV3-1, the J call TRBJ2-3; 7 positions agree with TRBD1. The J call may be mistaken, given a closer DNA end match to TRBJ2-7. The CDR3 is 16 amino acids. CDR1 is LGHDT, CDR2 YNNKEL, per germline (reference sequence). CDR3 sequence: CASSQVGRQGVDEQYF. CDR3 sequence (DNA): TGTGCCAGCAGCCAGGTTGGGCGACAGGGTGTCGATGAGCAGTACTTC.

The chain recombines TRBV10-3 with TRBJ2-2, with TRBD2 matching 8 bases. Germline CDR1 reads ENHRY; CDR2 reads SYGVKD. The CDR3 covers 15 residues. The V gene end was trimmed by 4 bases and the J gene end by 6 bases; junction bases not matched to a gene: 7. The CDR3 reads CAISGGAGVAGELFF. CDR3 sequence (DNA): TGTGCCATCAGTGGGGGAGCGGGAGTTGCCGGGGAGCTGTTTTTT.

Written as DNA, the CDR3 is TGCGCCAGCAGTGATAGAGCGGGATTTTCCGAGCAGTACTTC. Translating it yields CASSDRAGFSEQYF. V usage is TRBV10-1 and J usage is TRBJ2-7, with 7 bases that match TRBD2. After removal of 3 bases from V and 6 bases from J, the junction contained 8 bases not matched to a gene. The CDR3 length is 14 residues. The germline gives CDR1 WNHNN, CDR2 SYGVQD (reference sequence).